The entry that follows covers one TCR beta chain sequence. As yet, its antigen is unknown. This specimen belongs to a study of cytomegalovirus exposure and HLA in healthy donors. Here immunoSEQ multiplex PCR was the method, and the copy in TCRdb shows in-frame clones only, minus some. The sample contains 150,000 to 200,000 clones, 80% to 90% of which appear only once. Study-wide results and caveats: 150 to 200 TCR beta chains were listed as cytomegalovirus-associated. CMV antigen specificity of three CMV-associated chains was confirmed in vitro. Many donors shared some public TCRs, even though most TCR sequences were rare.

The CDR3 consists of 14 residues. Germline V gene lookup returns CDR1 LNHDA and CDR2 SQIVND (reference sequence). V was shortened by 4 bases and J by 2 bases, with 12 bases between the two germline ends. The TCR comes from a woman aged 25 to 39 in good health and CMV-seronegative. J is TRBJ2-7 and V is TRBV19; D gene ambiguous. The sample consisted of PBMCs. CDR3 nucleotide sequence: TGTGCCAGTAGTAGATCGGCAGAGCCCTACGAGCAGTACTTC. The encoded protein is CASSRSAEPYEQYF.